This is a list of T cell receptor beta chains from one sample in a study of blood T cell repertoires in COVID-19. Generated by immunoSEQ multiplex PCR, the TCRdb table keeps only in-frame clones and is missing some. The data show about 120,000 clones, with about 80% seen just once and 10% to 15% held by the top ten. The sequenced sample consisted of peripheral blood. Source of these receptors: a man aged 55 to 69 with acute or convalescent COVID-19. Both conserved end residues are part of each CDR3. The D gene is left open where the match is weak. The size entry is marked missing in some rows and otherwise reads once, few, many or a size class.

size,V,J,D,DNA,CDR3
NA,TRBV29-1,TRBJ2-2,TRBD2,TGCAGCGTTGAAGGCGTGTTAGGGACTAGCACCGACGGGGAGCTGTTTTTT,CSVEGVLGTSTDGELFF
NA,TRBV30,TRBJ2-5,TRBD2,TGTGCCTGGACAGGATATGTGTGGGGGGGCCCGGGACTAGCGGGACCCTACCAAGAGACCCAGTACTTC,CAWTGYVWGGPGLAGPYQETQYF
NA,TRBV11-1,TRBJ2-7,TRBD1,TGTGCCAGCAGCCAAACAGGGGCCTACGAGCAGTACTTC,CASSQTGAYEQYF
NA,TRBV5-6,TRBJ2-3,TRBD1,TGTGCCAGCAGCGTCTTGACAGGGGCGTCCACAGATACGCAGTATTTT,CASSVLTGASTDTQYF
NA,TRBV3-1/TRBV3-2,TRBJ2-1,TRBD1,TGTGCCAGCAGCCAAGATCTGGGCAGGGGGCCCTACAATGAGCAGTTCTTC,CASSQDLGRGPYNEQFF
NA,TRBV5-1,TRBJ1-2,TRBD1,TGCGCCAGCACTCCAGGGGGCCCCCCCCGTGGCTACACCTTC,CASTPGGPPRGYTF
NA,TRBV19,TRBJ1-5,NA,TGTGCCAGTAGTATAGCCCAAAGGACACGACAGCCCCAGCATTTT,CASSIAQRTRQPQHF
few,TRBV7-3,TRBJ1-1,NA,TGTGCCAGCAGCGCTACCCGGGGGGGCGTGAACACTGAAGCTTTCTTT,CASSATRGGVNTEAFF
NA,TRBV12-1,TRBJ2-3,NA,TGTGCCAGCAGCTCTGACCCTACCCGGACAGGGGTTTCAGATACGCAGTATTTT,CASSSDPTRTGVSDTQYF
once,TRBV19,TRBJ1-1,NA,TGTGCCAGTAGTATGTATGCCGCGGCGACCACTGAAGCTTTCTTT,CASSMYAAATTEAFF
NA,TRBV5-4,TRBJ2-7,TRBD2,TGTGCCAGCAGCCCCGAGCGGGGTTCCTACGAGCAGTACTTC,CASSPERGSYEQYF
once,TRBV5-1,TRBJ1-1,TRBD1,TGCGCCAGCAGCTTCAGGGGGTCGAGCACTGAAGCTTTCTTT,CASSFRGSSTEAFF
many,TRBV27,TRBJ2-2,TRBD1,TGTGCCAGCAGTTTGACAGGGATAGGATCCGGGGAGCTGTTTTTT,CASSLTGIGSGELFF
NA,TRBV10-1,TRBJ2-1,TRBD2,TGCGCCAGCAGCAGACTAGCGGGAACCCGTAATGAGCAGTTCTTC,CASSRLAGTRNEQFF
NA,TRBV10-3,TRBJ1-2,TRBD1,TGTGCCATCAGGAGGGGGGACAGGGGCTATGGCTACACCTTC,CAIRRGDRGYGYTF
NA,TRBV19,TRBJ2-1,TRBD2,TGTGCCAGTAGTAACGGACTAGCTCTCAGTGAGCAGTTCTTC,CASSNGLALSEQFF
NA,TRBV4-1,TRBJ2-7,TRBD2,TGCGCCAGCAGCATCCAAAGCGGGGACTCCTCCTACGAGCAGTACTTC,CASSIQSGDSSYEQYF
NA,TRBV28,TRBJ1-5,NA,TGTGCCACCAAACAGGAGGGTGGGAGGGTCAATCAGCCCCAGCATTTT,CATKQEGGRVNQPQHF
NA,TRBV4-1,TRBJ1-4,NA,TGCGCCAGCAGCCAGATCAAGGGGGGGAATGAAAAACTGTTTTTT,CASSQIKGGNEKLFF
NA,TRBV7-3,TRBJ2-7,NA,TGTGCCAGCAGCCCCCGAGGGGGCGGGGGGGAGCAGTACTTC,CASSPRGGGGEQYF